These T cell receptor beta chains were read from a single sample in a study of shared clonotypes between healthy human individuals. Data came from immunoSEQ multiplex PCR; TCRdb stores just in-frame clones and leaves some out. The table has about 1.9 million clones, 90% to 95% seen once. Sequenced: naive CD8+ T cells from PBMCs. The receptors shown here come from a man between 18 and 35 years old in good health. Some clones in this sample may be carry-over from other donors' samples. Each CDR3 is given with its conserved first and last residue. The order of the fields is V gene, D gene, clone size, J gene, CDR3 length, CDR3 protein, CDR3 DNA. D genes are given only for firm matches. Size is stated for part of the rows, as once, few or many counts, or as a class when the clone is expanded.

v_gene: TRBV5-1
d_gene: NA
abundance: NA
j_gene: TRBJ2-6
len: 15
CDR3aa: CASSSHSSGANVLTF
CDR3nt: TGCGCCAGCAGCTCACACAGCTCTGGGGCCAACGTCCTGACTTTC

v_gene: TRBV5-1
d_gene: TRBD1
abundance: NA
j_gene: TRBJ1-1
len: 11
CDR3aa: CASSGGQEAFF
CDR3nt: TGCGCCAGCAGTGGGGGACAGGAAGCTTTCTTT

v_gene: TRBV5-6
d_gene: NA
abundance: few
j_gene: TRBJ1-1
len: 10
CDR3aa: CASGEPEAFF
CDR3nt: TGTGCCAGTGGGGAGCCTGAAGCTTTCTTT

v_gene: TRBV27
d_gene: NA
abundance: NA
j_gene: TRBJ2-1
len: 14
CDR3aa: CASSSGLLLGEQFF
CDR3nt: TGTGCCAGCAGTTCCGGACTATTATTAGGTGAGCAGTTCTTC

v_gene: TRBV5-1
d_gene: TRBD1
abundance: NA
j_gene: TRBJ2-7
len: 15
CDR3aa: CASSLSAGGTYEQYF
CDR3nt: TGCGCCAGCAGCTTGTCGGCAGGGGGAACCTACGAGCAGTACTTC

v_gene: TRBV9
d_gene: NA
abundance: NA
j_gene: TRBJ1-2
len: 15
CDR3aa: CASSGDTLQGYGYTF
CDR3nt: TGTGCCAGCAGCGGAGACACACTCCAAGGGTATGGCTACACCTTC

v_gene: TRBV6-5
d_gene: NA
abundance: NA
j_gene: TRBJ1-2
len: 13
CDR3aa: CASSYMGSYGYTF
CDR3nt: TGTGCCAGCAGTTACATGGGTAGCTATGGCTACACCTTC

v_gene: TRBV6-5
d_gene: NA
abundance: NA
j_gene: TRBJ2-6
len: 12
CDR3aa: CASGPGANVLTF
CDR3nt: TGTGCCAGCGGTCCGGGGGCCAACGTCCTGACTTTC

v_gene: TRBV15
d_gene: TRBD2
abundance: NA
j_gene: TRBJ2-3
len: 14
CDR3aa: CATSGGSFTDTQYF
CDR3nt: TGTGCCACCAGCGGCGGGAGCTTCACAGATACGCAGTATTTT

v_gene: TRBV29-1
d_gene: NA
abundance: NA
j_gene: TRBJ1-2
len: 10
CDR3aa: CSVVSGNYTF
CDR3nt: TGCAGCGTTGTGTCAGGAAACTACACCTTC

v_gene: TRBV6-6
d_gene: NA
abundance: NA
j_gene: TRBJ1-4
len: 16
CDR3aa: CASSRATEGANEKLFF
CDR3nt: TGTGCCAGCAGTAGGGCCACGGAGGGAGCTAATGAAAAACTGTTTTTT